The sequence of this T cell receptor beta chain was determined in a study of blood T cell repertoires in COVID-19. Study overall: Sites across the United States, Italy and Spain contributed samples from acute and convalescent COVID-19. The cDNA or gDNA used as material had been derived from T cells, B-cell-depleted T cells, or PBMCs.

CDR3 size: 14 residues. Losses at the gene ends were 4 bases for V and 11 bases for J; bases not matched to a gene: 11. CDR1 KGHSH and CDR2 LQKENI come from the germline V gene. Authors' methods: How many nucleated cells were present was estimated from reference gene primer amplification. The protocol was immunoSEQ multiplex PCR, while the TCRdb copy is restricted to in-frame clones and leaves out a portion. V, J and clone size were drawn from that table, and D and trimming were deduced from the DNA. Of 300,000 or so clones listed, 70% to 90% are singletons. The chain couples TRBV18 to TRBJ1-5; TRBD1 matches at 7 bases. Material: peripheral blood. The TCR was taken from a middle-aged woman with acute or convalescent COVID-19. In DNA, the CDR3 is TGTGCCAGCTCACGCGAGACAGGGTGGGATGCCCAGCATTTT. Protein: CASSRETGWDAQHF.